This TCR beta chain was captured in a study of breast tumors, draining lymph nodes, adjacent tissues. Trimming pared 2 bases from V and 5 bases from J, leaving 19 bases between. This CDR3 has 15 residues. Germline CDR1 and CDR2: DFQATT and SNEGSKA (reference sequence). Breast cancer patients provided tissue from their axillary draining lymph nodes. MiXCR, applied by TCRdb to the multiplex PCR reads, yields one record per CDR3 protein. Among some 110,000 distinct CDR3 sequences, roughly 33% were seen once, and the ten largest hold 4.5% to 7%. In this sample, this clonotype turned up many times. The antigen is unknown. The study, taken as a whole, reports: Luminal-like breast cancer showed significantly greater tumor-nontumor repertoire similarity than basal-like breast cancer did. Tumor repertoires ranked between lymph nodes and nontumor tissue in diversity, with V and J gene preferences. Tumor T cell lymph node origin was a supported hypothesis, not proven. The data were judged consistent with most tumor T cells coming from lymph node and expanding in tumor.

This TCR was recovered from a female donor with breast cancer. Some clones in this sample may be carry-over from other donors' samples. V and J are TRBV20-1 and TRBJ2-7; TRBD1 is a possible D gene (7 bases). The material sequenced was axillary lymph node tissue. CDR3 loop: CSARPQGGQAHEQYF. As DNA, the CDR3 is TGCAGTGCTAGACCTCAGGGGGGCCAAGCACACGAGCAGTACTTC.